Sequencing of this T cell receptor (beta chain) was carried out in a study of blood T cell repertoires in COVID-19 (dated by TCRdb to 2019 to 2021). For context, the study as a whole: Collaborator samples came from the United States, Italy and Spain and covered acute and convalescent phases of COVID-19. A de-identified subject ID, COVID-19 status, age in years and sex were almost always included in the sample metadata. Deeply sampled blood TCRbeta repertoires from subjects exposed to, actively infected with, or recovered from COVID-19 were included in the dataset. Where available, HLA class I and class II types were taken from metadata supplied by the sample provider and were not determined by assay-based typing. The prospective study material was composed of cDNA or gDNA derived from T cells, B-cell-depleted T cells, or PBMCs. The repertoires were made available in a free public database intended to serve as a resource for research on the immune response to SARS-CoV-2. The samples were drawn from the first 160 participants of the ongoing ImmuneRACE study and from 1,254 subjects provided by 6 global collaborators. The full study reports these points: The amount of clinical and demographic metadata varied by source and participant and was provided uncurated.

Trimming at the junction amounts to 4 bases on V and 5 bases on J, and the germline ends lie 8 bases apart. The CDR3 numbers 12 residues from cysteine through phenylalanine. The only DNA kept is the CDR3, 36 bases in frame from the first base. CDR1 and CDR2, looked up from the germline V gene, are MDHEN and SYDVKM. TCRbeta CDR3 regions were amplified from genomic DNA using the immunoSEQ Assay, a bias-controlled multiplex PCR. Regarding the original processing steps: The number of nucleated cells in each sample was estimated from the amplification of reference gene primers within the assay. To quantify the absolute abundance of each unique TCRbeta CDR3 rearrangement, sequence reads were collapsed and filtered. Productive Simpson clonality was computed per sample as the square root of Simpson's diversity index over productive rearrangements. Drawn from immuneACCESS, this table holds only the in-frame rearrangements with V and J called that TCRdb kept. Clones are partly lost; checked studies trace under half to an unresolved V gene and leave the rest unexplained. That table is the source of V, J and clone size, and D and trimming were worked out from the DNA. For this sample the table gives roughly 260,000 clones, of which about 89% were detected only once. The ten largest make up 2.3% of the sample.

Comments on this clone: Its antigen has not been determined. The input lacks base qualities; no much larger clone sits a single base away.

Whole blood was collected in K2EDTA tubes by collaborating institutions according to the institutions' own protocols. Collaborator samples were shipped for TCRbeta analysis as frozen whole blood, isolated PBMCs, or DNA extracted from either sample type. The chain uses TRBV28 and TRBJ1-2; a tentative D match to TRBD1 spans 6 bases. Sequencing input: peripheral blood. The origin of this receptor is a woman aged 50 to 65 with acute or convalescent COVID-19. The CDR3 region: CASSSGTYGYTF. The DNA is as follows: TGTGCCAGCAGTTCCGGGACATATGGCTACACCTTC.